This T cell receptor (beta chain) was captured by sequencing in a study of shared clonotypes between healthy human individuals. As for this clone: Its antigen is currently unknown.

Regarding the study as a whole: Generation of non-shared clonotypes was less probable than generation of clonotypes shared by all four donors. Researchers found naive subsets generally carried larger estimated richness than memory subsets.

Profiled with immunoSEQ multiplex PCR; TCRdb holds only in-frame clones, not every one. The table shows over 2 million clones, with roughly 90% occurring only once. Germline V lookup: CDR1 MDHEN, CDR2 SYDVKM. V gave up 2 bases and J gave up 0 bases, with 8 bases separating them. The length of the CDR3 is 14 residues. Everyone who donated was a Caucasian adult who lived in Nashville, Tennessee. The chain is built from TRBV28 and TRBJ2-7, with a tentative D call TRBD2 (6 bases). What was sequenced was naive CD4+ T cells from PBMCs. Documented subset: CD45RA+ positively selected. This TCR was recovered from a young man in good health. Some clones in this sample may be carry-over from other donors' samples. The CDR3 DNA reads TGTGCCAGCAGTTTAGGAGGGAACTCCTACGAGCAGTACTTC. It yields the protein CASSLGGNSYEQYF. Based on the CDR3 plus reference TRBV28 and TRBJ2-7, the full variable domain is DVKVTQSSRYLVKRTGEKVFLECVQDMDHENMFWYRQDPGLGLRLIYFSYDVKMKEKGDIPEGYSVSREKKERFSLILESASTNQTSMYLCASSLGGNSYEQYFGPGTRLTVT.